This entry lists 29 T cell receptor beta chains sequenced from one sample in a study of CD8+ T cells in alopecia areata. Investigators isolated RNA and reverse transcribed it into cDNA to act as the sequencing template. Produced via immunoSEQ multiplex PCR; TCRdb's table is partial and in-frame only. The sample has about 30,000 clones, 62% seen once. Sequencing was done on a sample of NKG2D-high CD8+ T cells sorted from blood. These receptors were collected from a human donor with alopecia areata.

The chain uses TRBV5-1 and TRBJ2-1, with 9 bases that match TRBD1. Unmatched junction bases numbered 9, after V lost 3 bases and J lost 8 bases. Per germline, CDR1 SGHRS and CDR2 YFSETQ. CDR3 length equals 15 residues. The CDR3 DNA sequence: TGCGCCAGCAGCTCCGGGACAGGGCGTTACGATGAGCAGTTCTTC. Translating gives CASSSGTGRYDEQFF.

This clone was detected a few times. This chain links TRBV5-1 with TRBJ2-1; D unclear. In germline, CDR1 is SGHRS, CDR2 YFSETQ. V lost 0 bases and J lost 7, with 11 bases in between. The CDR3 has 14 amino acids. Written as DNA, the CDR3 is TGCGCCAGCAGCTTGGGGGAAGGGTGGAATGAGCAGTTCTTC. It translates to CASSLGEGWNEQFF.

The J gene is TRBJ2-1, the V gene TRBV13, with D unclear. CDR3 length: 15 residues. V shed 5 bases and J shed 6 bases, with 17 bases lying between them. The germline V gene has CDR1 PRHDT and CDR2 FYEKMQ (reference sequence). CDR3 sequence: CASSLLSAGFNEQFF. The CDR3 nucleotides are TGTGCCAGCAGCCTCCTCTCCGCCGGGTTCAATGAGCAGTTCTTC.

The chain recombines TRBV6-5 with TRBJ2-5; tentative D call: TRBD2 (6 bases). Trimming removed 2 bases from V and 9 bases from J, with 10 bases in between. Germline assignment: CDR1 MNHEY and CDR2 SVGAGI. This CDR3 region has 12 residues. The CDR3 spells CASSYGPGAQYF. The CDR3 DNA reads TGTGCCAGCAGTTACGGACCGGGGGCCCAGTACTTC.

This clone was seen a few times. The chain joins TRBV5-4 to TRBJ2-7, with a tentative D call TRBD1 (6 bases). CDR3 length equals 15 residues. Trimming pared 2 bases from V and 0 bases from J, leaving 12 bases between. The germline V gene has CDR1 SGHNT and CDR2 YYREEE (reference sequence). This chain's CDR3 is CASSFSGVSSYEQYF. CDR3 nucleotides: TGTGCCAGCAGCTTCTCAGGGGTGAGCTCCTACGAGCAGTACTTC.

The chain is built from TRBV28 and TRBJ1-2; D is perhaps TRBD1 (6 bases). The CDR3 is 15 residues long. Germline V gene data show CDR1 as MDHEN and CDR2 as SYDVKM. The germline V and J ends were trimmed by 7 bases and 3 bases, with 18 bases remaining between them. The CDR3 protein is CASKIQGFFDYGYTF. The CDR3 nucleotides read TGTGCCAGCAAAATCCAGGGGTTTTTTGACTATGGCTACACCTTC.

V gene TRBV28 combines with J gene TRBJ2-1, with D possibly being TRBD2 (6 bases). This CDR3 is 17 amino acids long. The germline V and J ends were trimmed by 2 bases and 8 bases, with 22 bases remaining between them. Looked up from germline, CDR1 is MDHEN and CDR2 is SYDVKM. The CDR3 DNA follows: TGTGCCAGCAGTTTAAGGCCCACTAGCTTTTCTTTGGATGAGCAGTTCTTC. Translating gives CASSLRPTSFSLDEQFF.

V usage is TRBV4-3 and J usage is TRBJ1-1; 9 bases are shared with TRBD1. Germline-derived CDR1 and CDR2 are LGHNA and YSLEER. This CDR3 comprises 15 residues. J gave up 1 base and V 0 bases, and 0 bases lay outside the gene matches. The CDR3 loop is CASSQETGGNTEAFF. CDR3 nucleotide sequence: TGCGCCAGCAGCCAAGAGACAGGGGGGAACACTGAAGCTTTCTTT.

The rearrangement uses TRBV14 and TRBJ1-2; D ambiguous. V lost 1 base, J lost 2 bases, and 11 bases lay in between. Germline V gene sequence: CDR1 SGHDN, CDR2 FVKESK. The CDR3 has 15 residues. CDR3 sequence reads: CASSQGRVLNYGYTF. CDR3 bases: TGTGCCAGCAGCCAAGGTCGGGTGCTAAACTATGGCTACACCTTC.

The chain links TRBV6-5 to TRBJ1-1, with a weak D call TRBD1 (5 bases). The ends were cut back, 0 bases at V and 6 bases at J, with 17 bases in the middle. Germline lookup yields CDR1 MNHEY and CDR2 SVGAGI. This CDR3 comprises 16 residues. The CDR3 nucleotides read TGTGCCAGCAGTTACTCGAGGGGAAAACAATTCGCTGAAGCTTTCTTT. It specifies CASSYSRGKQFAEAFF.

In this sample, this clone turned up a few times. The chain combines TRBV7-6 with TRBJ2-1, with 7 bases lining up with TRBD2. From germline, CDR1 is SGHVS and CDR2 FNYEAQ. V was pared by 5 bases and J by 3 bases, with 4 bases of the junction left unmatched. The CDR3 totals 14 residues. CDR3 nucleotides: TGTGCCAGCAGCGAGAGCGGGGTCTACAATGAGCAGTTCTTC. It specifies CASSESGVYNEQFF. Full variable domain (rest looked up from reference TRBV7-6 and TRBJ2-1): GAGVSQSPRYKVTKRGQDVALRCDPISGHVSLYWYRQALGQGPEFLTYFNYEAQQDKSGLPNDRFSAERPEGSISTLTIQRTEQRDSAMYRCASSESGVYNEQFFGPGTRLTVL.

The CDR3 loop reads CASIRGSEQFF. The CDR3 nucleotides read TGTGCCAGCATAAGAGGGAGCGAGCAGTTCTTC. This chain uses TRBV6-6 with TRBJ2-1; a possible D gene is TRBD2 (5 bases). Germline V gene lookup returns CDR1 MNHNY and CDR2 SVGAGI (reference sequence). The V gene lost 7 bases and the J gene lost 10 bases, with 11 bases spanning the gap. The length of the CDR3 is 11 residues.

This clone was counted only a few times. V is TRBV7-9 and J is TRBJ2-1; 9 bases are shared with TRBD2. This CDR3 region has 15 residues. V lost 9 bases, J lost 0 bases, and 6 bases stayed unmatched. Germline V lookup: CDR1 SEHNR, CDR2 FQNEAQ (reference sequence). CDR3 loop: CASAIAGDSYNEQFF. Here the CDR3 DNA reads TGTGCCAGTGCGATAGCGGGAGACTCCTACAATGAGCAGTTCTTC.

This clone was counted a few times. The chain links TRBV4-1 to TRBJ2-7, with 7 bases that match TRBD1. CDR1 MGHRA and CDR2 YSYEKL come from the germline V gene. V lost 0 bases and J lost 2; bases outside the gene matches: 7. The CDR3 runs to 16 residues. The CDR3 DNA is TGCGCCAGCAGCCAAGAGGGTCTCAGGGGGACCTACGAGCAGTACTTC. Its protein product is CASSQEGLRGTYEQYF.

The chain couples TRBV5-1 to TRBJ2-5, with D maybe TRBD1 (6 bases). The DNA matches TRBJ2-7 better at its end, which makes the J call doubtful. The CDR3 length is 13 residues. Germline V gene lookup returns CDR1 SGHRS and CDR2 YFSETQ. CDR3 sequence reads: CASSNDRHYEQYF. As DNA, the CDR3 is TGCGCCAGCAGCAACGACAGGCACTACGAGCAGTACTTC.

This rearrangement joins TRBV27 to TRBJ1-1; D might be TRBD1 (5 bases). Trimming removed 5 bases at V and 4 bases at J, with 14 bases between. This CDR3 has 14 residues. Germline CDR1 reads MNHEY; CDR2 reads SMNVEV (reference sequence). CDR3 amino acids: CASSLMMGRTEAFF. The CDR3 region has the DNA TGTGCCAGCAGTCTTATGATGGGGCGCACTGAAGCTTTCTTT.

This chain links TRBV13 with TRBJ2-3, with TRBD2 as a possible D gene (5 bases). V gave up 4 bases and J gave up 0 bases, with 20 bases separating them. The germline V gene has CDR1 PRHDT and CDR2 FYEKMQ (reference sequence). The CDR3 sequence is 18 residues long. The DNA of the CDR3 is TGTGCCAGCAGCTCCCCGGTCGACGAGCGGCTTAGCACAGATACGCAGTATTTT. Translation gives CASSSPVDERLSTDTQYF.

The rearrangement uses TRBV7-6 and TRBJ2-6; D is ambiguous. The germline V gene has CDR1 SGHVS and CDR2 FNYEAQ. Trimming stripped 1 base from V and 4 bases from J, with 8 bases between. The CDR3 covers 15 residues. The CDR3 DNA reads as TGTGCCAGCAGCTTAGGGGGATACGGGGCCAACGTCCTGACTTTC. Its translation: CASSLGGYGANVLTF.

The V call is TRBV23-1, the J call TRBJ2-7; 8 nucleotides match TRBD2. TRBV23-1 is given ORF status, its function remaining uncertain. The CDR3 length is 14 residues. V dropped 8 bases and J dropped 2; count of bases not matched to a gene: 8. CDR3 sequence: CASPTSGSTYEQYF. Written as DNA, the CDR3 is TGCGCCAGCCCCACTAGCGGTAGTACCTACGAGCAGTACTTC.

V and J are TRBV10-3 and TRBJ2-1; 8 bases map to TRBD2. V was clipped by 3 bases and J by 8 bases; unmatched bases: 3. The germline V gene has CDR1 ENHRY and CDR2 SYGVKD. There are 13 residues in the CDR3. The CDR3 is CAISEAGVYEQFF. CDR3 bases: TGTGCCATCAGTGAAGCGGGAGTCTATGAGCAGTTCTTC.

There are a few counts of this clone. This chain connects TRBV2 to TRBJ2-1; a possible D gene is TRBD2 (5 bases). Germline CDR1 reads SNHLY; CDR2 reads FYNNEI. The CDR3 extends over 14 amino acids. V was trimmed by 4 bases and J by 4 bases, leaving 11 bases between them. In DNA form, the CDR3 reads TGTGCCAGCAGTGGGCTAGCAGCATACAATGAGCAGTTCTTC. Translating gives CASSGLAAYNEQFF.

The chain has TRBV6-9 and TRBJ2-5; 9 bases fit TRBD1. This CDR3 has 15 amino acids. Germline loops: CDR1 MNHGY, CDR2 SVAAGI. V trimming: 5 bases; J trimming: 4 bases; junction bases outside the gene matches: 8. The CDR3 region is CASSNLTGGAETQYF. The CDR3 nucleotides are TGTGCCAGCAGTAACCTTACAGGGGGCGCAGAGACCCAGTACTTC.

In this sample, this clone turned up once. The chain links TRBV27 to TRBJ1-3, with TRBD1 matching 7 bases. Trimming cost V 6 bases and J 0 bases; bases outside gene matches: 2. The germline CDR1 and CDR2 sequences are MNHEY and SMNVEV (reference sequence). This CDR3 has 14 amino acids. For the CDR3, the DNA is TGTGCCAGCAGCAACAGGGGCTCTGGAAACACCATATATTTT. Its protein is CASSNRGSGNTIYF.

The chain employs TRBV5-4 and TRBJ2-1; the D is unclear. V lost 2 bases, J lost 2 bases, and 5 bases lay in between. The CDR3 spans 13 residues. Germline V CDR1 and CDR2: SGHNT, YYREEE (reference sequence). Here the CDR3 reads CASSLQTYNEQFF. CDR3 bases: TGTGCCAGCAGCTTACAGACCTACAATGAGCAGTTCTTC. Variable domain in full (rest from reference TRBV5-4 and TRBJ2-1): ETGVTQSPTHLIKTRGQQVTLRCSSQSGHNTVSWYQQALGQGPQFIFQYYREEENGRGNFPPRFSGLQFPNYSSELNVNALELDDSALYLCASSLQTYNEQFFGPGTRLTVL.

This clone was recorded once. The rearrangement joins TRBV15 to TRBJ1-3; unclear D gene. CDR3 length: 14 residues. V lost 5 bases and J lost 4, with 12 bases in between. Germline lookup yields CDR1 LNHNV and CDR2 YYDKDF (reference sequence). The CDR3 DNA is TGTGCCACCAGCCTCCTACTAGGCGGAAACACCATATATTTT. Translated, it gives CATSLLLGGNTIYF.

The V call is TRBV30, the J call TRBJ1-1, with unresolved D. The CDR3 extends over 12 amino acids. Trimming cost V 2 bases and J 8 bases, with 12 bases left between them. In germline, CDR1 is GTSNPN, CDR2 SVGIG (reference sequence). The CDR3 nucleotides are TGTGCCTGGAGTCCGTCAGGACCAGAAGCTTTCTTT. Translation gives CAWSPSGPEAFF.

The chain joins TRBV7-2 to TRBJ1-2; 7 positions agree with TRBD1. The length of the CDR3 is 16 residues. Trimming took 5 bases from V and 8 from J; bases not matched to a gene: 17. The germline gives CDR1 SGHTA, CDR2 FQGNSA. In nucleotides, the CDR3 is TGTGCCAGCAGCCTACTGACAGGGCCCCCTATTAACGGCTACACCTTC. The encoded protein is CASSLLTGPPINGYTF.

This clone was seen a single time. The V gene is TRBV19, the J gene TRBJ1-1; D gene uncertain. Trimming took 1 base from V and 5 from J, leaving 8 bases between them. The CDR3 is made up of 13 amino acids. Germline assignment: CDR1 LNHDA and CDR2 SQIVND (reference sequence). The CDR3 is CASSIGTPTEAFF. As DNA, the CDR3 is TGTGCCAGTAGTATAGGGACGCCGACTGAAGCTTTCTTT.

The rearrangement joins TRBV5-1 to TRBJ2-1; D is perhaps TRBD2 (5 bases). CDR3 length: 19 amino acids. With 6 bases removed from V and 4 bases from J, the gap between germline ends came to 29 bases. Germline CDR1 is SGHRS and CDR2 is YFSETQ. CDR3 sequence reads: CASNPSRTERTGIYNEQFF. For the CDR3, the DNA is TGCGCCAGCAACCCCAGCCGGACTGAACGAACGGGGATATACAATGAGCAGTTCTTC.